This T cell receptor (beta chain) stems from a study of T-cell reconstitution after alpha-beta-depleted transplantation in children. General observations from the study: There were some patients whose high TCRbeta diversity at day 60 came from surviving recipient T cells and thymic progenitors.

The library targeted TCRbeta and was prepared with unique molecular identifiers. TCRdb ran MiXCR on the PCR reads and lists one entry per CDR3 protein. The repertoire consists of approximately 130,000 distinct CDR3 sequences, with about 9.6% occurring once and the leading ten covering less than 25%. There are a few counts of this clonotype. Its antigen is as yet unknown. Sequences were derived from PBMCs, mostly from graft donor cells, sampled 180 days after TCRalphabeta/CD19-depleted stem cell transplant. This clonotype was sampled from a girl under three years old who had a stem cell transplant for combined immunodeficiency, so the T cells may come from the graft donor.

CDR3 loop: CASSPLWELFF. The CDR3 DNA sequence: TGTGCCAGCAGTCCATTGTGGGAGCTGTTTTTT. The chain couples TRBV7-9 to TRBJ2-2, with no clear D. V lost 6 bases and J 9 bases, leaving 8 bases between the germline ends. The CDR3 loop spans 11 amino acids. CDR1 is SEHNR, CDR2 FQNEAQ, per germline (reference sequence).